The clone carrying this T cell receptor beta chain was found many times. Its specificity is unknown. This CDR3 comprises 13 residues. In germline, CDR1 is SGHKS, CDR2 YYEKEE (reference sequence). Trimming cost V 7 bases and J 6 bases; bases outside gene matches: 9. Findings and limits, study-wide: Larger-cohort validation covered only one TCR beta V-J rearrangement.

Semi-nested PCR with Nested Universal Primer A followed constant-region reverse priming of full-length variable regions. MiXCR was run by TCRdb on the 5' RACE reads, yielding one entry per CDR3 protein. Of about 8,600 distinct CDR3 sequences listed, about a sixth are singletons. The memory fraction was CD4+CD45RO+CD25- cells. The receptor's source is a female donor with breast cancer. The specimen sequenced was memory CD4+ T cells sorted from blood. The subset is: memory CD4+ T cells, CD4+CD45RO+CD25-. The chain combines TRBV5-5 with TRBJ2-7; 8 bases fit TRBD2. CDR3: CASGAGTRSEQYF. As DNA, the CDR3 is TGTGCCAGCGGTGCCGGGACTAGAAGCGAGCAGTACTTC.